This T cell receptor beta chain was observed in a study of T cell changes during pregnancy in multiple sclerosis. CDR3 size: 13 residues. The germline CDR1 and CDR2 sequences are SGDLS and YYNGEE. V was cut by 0 bases and J by 6 bases, with 6 bases left in between. The assay was immunoSEQ multiplex PCR, and TCRdb's table has in-frame clones only and misses some. Counted here are some 59,000 clones, 80% to 90% occurring once; the ten biggest clones make up around 2.5%. The TCR was taken from a female donor with multiple sclerosis, enrolled in a pregnancy study. This chain links TRBV9 with TRBJ2-2; D uncertain. The specimen comprised peripheral blood, sampled in the first trimester of pregnancy. CDR3 protein: CASSVERAGELFF. Written as DNA, the CDR3 is TGTGCCAGCAGCGTAGAACGGGCCGGGGAGCTGTTTTTT. The full variable domain, rest sourced from reference TRBV9 and TRBJ2-2, is DSGVTQTPKHLITATGQRVTLRCSPRSGDLSVYWYQQSLDQGLQFLIQYYNGEERAKGNILERFSAQQFPDLHSELNLSSLELGDSALYFCASSVERAGELFFGEGSRLTVL.